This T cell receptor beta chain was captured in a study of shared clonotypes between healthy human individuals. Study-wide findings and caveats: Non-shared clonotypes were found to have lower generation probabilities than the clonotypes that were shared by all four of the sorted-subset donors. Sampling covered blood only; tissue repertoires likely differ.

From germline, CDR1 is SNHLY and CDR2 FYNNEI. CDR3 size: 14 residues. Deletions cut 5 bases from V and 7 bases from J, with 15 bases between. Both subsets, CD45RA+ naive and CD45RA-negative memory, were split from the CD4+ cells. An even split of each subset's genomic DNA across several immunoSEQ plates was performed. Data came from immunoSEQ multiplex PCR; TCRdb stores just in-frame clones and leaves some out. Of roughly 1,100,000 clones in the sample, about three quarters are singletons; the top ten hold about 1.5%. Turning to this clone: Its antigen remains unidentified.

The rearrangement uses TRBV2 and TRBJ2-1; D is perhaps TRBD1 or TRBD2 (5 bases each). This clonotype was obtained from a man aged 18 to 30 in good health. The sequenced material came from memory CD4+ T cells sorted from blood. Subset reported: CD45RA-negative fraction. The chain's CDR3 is CASSPGTIANEQFF. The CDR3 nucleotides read TGTGCCAGCAGTCCCGGGACCATCGCGAATGAGCAGTTCTTC.